The next 20 T cell receptor beta chains were all read from a single sample in a study of blood T cell repertoires in COVID-19. The repertoire was sequenced with immunoSEQ multiplex PCR; TCRdb's copy has only in-frame clones and lacks some. The sample lists about 70,000 clones, about 90% seen once, with roughly an eighth in the top ten. Material: peripheral blood. Receptor source: a human donor in a cohort sampled during active COVID-19.

V usage is TRBV7-3 and J usage is TRBJ1-6; TRBD1 agrees at 7 bases. This CDR3 is built from 16 residues. The V segment lost 3 bases and the J segment 4 bases; nucleotides outside the gene matches: 6. CDR1 and CDR2 from the germline V gene are SGHTA and FQGTGA. The CDR3 sequence is CASSFGTDIYNSPLHF. The CDR3 DNA reads TGTGCCAGCAGCTTTGGGACAGATATATATAATTCACCCCTCCACTTT.

This clone appeared once. This rearrangement joins TRBV18 to TRBJ2-7, with D possibly matching TRBD1 (6 bases). V was pared by 5 bases and J by 4 bases, with 12 bases between. CDR3 length: 13 amino acids. Germline assignment: CDR1 KGHSH and CDR2 LQKENI. CDR3 amino acids: CASSRDKSYEQYF. In DNA form, the CDR3 reads TGTGCCAGCTCAAGGGACAAGTCTTACGAGCAGTACTTC. The complete variable domain, with remaining parts taken from reference TRBV18 and TRBJ2-7, reads NAGVMQNPRHLVRRRGQEARLRCSPMKGHSHVYWYRQLPEEGLKFMVYLQKENIIDESGMPKERFSAEFPKEGPSILRIQQVVRGDSAAYFCASSRDKSYEQYFGPGTRLTVT.

The chain combines TRBV7-9 with TRBJ2-3; no firm D call. The CDR3 extends over 13 amino acids. The V gene's germline CDR1 is SEHNR and CDR2 FQNEAQ (reference sequence). V gave up 11 bases and J gave up 0 bases, with 12 bases separating them. The CDR3 nucleotides read TGTGCCGGTCTGAGCGCTAGCACAGATACGCAGTATTTT. This gives the protein CAGLSASTDTQYF.

J is TRBJ1-6 and V is TRBV6-6; D uncertain. The V gene lost 10 bases and the J gene lost 0 bases, with 10 bases spanning the gap. Germline CDR1 is MNHNY and CDR2 is SVGAGI (reference sequence). This CDR3 has 14 residues. CDR3 coding DNA: TGTGCCACCCAAACGAGCTCCTATAATTCACCCCTCCACTTT. Residues: CATQTSSYNSPLHF.

This sequence joins TRBV7-8 and TRBJ2-5, with TRBD2 matching 11 bases. CDR1 and CDR2 from the germline V gene are SGHVS and FQNEAQ. This CDR3 contains 15 residues. V lost 5 bases, J lost 4 bases, and 6 bases stayed unmatched. The CDR3 spells CASSLSGGVLETQYF. As DNA, the CDR3 is TGTGCCAGCAGCCTTAGCGGGGGGGTCCTAGAGACCCAGTACTTC.

This chain connects TRBV6-5 to TRBJ2-1, with TRBD1 matching 10 bases. Germline V gene lookup returns CDR1 MNHEY and CDR2 SVGAGI. CDR3 length: 16 residues. V was pared by 1 base and J by 6 bases, with 6 bases of the junction left unmatched. The CDR3, as DNA: TGTGCCAGCAGTTACTTCGGACAGGGGGGTGCCAATGAGCAGTTCTTC. As protein: CASSYFGQGGANEQFF.

The chain joins TRBV18 to TRBJ2-3, with 10 bases identical to TRBD2. V dropped 2 bases and J dropped 5; count of bases not matched to a gene: 4. This CDR3 region has 15 residues. Looked up from germline, CDR1 is KGHSH and CDR2 is LQKENI. Written as DNA, the CDR3 is TGTGCCAGCTCACCAGAGCGGGGGGGCCGAGATACGCAGTATTTT. It specifies CASSPERGGRDTQYF.

This chain links TRBV7-8 with TRBJ2-1; 10 bases match TRBD2. V shed 2 bases and J 3 bases; nucleotides not matched to a gene: 7. The CDR3 totals 17 residues. In germline, CDR1 is SGHVS, CDR2 FQNEAQ. This CDR3 is CASSLYKAGGSYNEQFF. CDR3 bases: TGTGCCAGCAGCTTATATAAAGCGGGGGGGAGCTACAATGAGCAGTTCTTC.

The chain employs TRBV11-3 and TRBJ2-2; TRBD2 agrees at 13 bases. The length of the CDR3 is 19 residues. Germline lookup yields CDR1 SGHNT and CDR2 YENEEA. The V and J ends lost 1 base and 2 bases, in that order; junction bases with no gene match: 7. CDR3 sequence: CASSLAPGLAGANTGELFF. The DNA for the CDR3 is TGTGCCAGCAGCTTAGCCCCCGGACTAGCGGGGGCTAACACCGGGGAGCTGTTTTTT.

The chain uses TRBV2 and TRBJ2-3; D not certain. The V end lost 8 bases, the J end lost 3 bases, and 6 bases lay between the germline ends. This CDR3 has 11 residues. Germline CDR1 SNHLY, CDR2 FYNNEI. The CDR3 region has the DNA TGTGCCAGCGGCAGAACAGATACGCAGTATTTT. Translated: CASGRTDTQYF.

The genes are TRBV5-1 and TRBJ2-3; 7 bases are shared with TRBD1. Germline values: CDR1 SGHRS, CDR2 YFSETQ. The CDR3 has 16 residues. V dropped 0 bases and J dropped 7; count of bases not matched to a gene: 11. The CDR3 DNA follows: TGCGCCAGCAGCTTGGACCCCTCGACAGGGACAAATACGCAGTATTTT. Translated, it gives CASSLDPSTGTNTQYF.

J is TRBJ2-7 and V is TRBV5-1; weak D call: TRBD1 (6 bases). CDR3 length: 16 amino acids. CDR1 and CDR2 from the germline V gene are SGHRS and YFSETQ. V lost 4 bases and J lost 2, with 19 bases in between. The CDR3 DNA follows: TGCGCCAGCAGCCCCACGAAAGGGGGATTAACCTACGAGCAGTACTTC. This codes for CASSPTKGGLTYEQYF.

The rearrangement joins TRBV6-1 to TRBJ1-3; possible D gene TRBD1, 5 bases. Germline CDR1 and CDR2: MNHNS and SASEGT. Trimming took 1 base from V and 3 from J, leaving 13 bases between them. The CDR3 length is 16 residues. The CDR3 DNA is TGTGCCAGCAGTGAAGACGGGGGGAAACTTGGAAACACCATATATTTT. Translating gives CASSEDGGKLGNTIYF.

The gene calls are TRBV7-9 and TRBJ2-5, with a weak D call TRBD2 (5 bases). This CDR3 spans 14 amino acids. CDR1 is SEHNR, CDR2 FQNEAQ, per germline (reference sequence). Trimming removed 1 base from V and 4 bases from J, with 10 bases in between. The CDR3 spells CASSLGIRGETQYF. CDR3 DNA sequence: TGTGCCAGCAGCTTAGGTATACGGGGAGAGACCCAGTACTTC.

The rearrangement joins TRBV4-1 to TRBJ2-7; 7 bases map to TRBD1. The V segment lost 1 base and the J segment 2 bases; nucleotides outside the gene matches: 2. This CDR3 has 14 residues. Germline lookup yields CDR1 MGHRA and CDR2 YSYEKL. The CDR3 DNA follows: TGCGCCAGCAGCCAAGGACAGGGAGCCTACGAGCAGTACTTC. This encodes CASSQGQGAYEQYF.

The J gene is TRBJ2-2, the V gene TRBV5-4; the match to TRBD1 covers 10 bases. CDR1 is SGHNT, CDR2 YYREEE, per germline (reference sequence). J gave up 4 bases and V 0 bases, and 6 bases lay outside the gene matches. The CDR3 loop spans 17 amino acids. The CDR3 DNA reads as TGTGCCAGCAGCTTGGGGTGGGACAGGGGTGCCACCGGGGAGCTGTTTTTT. It is translated as CASSLGWDRGATGELFF.

The chain uses TRBV2 and TRBJ1-1; possible D gene TRBD1, 5 bases. The CDR3 loop spans 13 amino acids. Germline V gene lookup returns CDR1 SNHLY and CDR2 FYNNEI. Trimming left V 8 bases short and J 3 bases short, with 13 bases between. CDR3: CASPQVPYTEAFF. The CDR3 DNA follows: TGTGCCAGCCCACAGGTGCCCTACACTGAAGCTTTCTTT.

The V and J genes are TRBV18 and TRBJ1-2, with D possibly being TRBD1 (5 bases). This CDR3 spans 16 amino acids. The germline gives CDR1 KGHSH, CDR2 LQKENI. Trimming cost V 9 bases and J 2 bases, with 22 bases left between them. CDR3 region: CASRNQGPGQNYGYTF. For the CDR3, the DNA is TGTGCCAGTCGAAATCAGGGTCCCGGGCAGAACTATGGCTACACCTTC.

DNA for the CDR3: TGTGCCAGTAGTATCCTAGACAATGAGCAGTTCTTC. As protein: CASSILDNEQFF. The V call is TRBV19, the J call TRBJ2-1; no clear D. Deletions cut 3 bases from V and 5 bases from J, with 5 bases between. The CDR3 is made up of 12 amino acids. CDR1 and CDR2 from the germline V gene are LNHDA and SQIVND (reference sequence).

The rearrangement uses TRBV18 and TRBJ1-1, with 9 bases lining up with TRBD1. The germline V gene encodes CDR1 KGHSH and CDR2 LQKENI. This CDR3 comprises 14 residues. J gave up 5 bases and V 4 bases, and 5 bases lay outside the gene matches. The DNA of the CDR3 is TGTGCCAGCTCACAAGGGACAGGGTGGACTGAAGCTTTCTTT. Protein sequence: CASSQGTGWTEAFF. The whole variable domain, remainder taken from reference TRBV18 and TRBJ1-1, is NAGVMQNPRHLVRRRGQEARLRCSPMKGHSHVYWYRQLPEEGLKFMVYLQKENIIDESGMPKERFSAEFPKEGPSILRIQQVVRGDSAAYFCASSQGTGWTEAFFGQGTRLTVV.